This T cell receptor beta chain was identified in a study of T cell responses to AZD1222 COVID-19 vaccine listed by TCRdb under 2021. Regarding the study in general: AZD1222 recipients given second doses at about 4 weeks or at about 12 weeks were pooled, since spike-specific TCR depth and breadth were not found to differ between the two schedules. A total of 233 trial participants underwent TCR sequencing, of whom some 210 received two doses of AZD1222 and about 26 received two doses of the MenACWY control vaccine. Enrollment into the trials was organized by age into subgroups of 18-55, 56-69 and 70-plus years, and those subgroups contained approximately 150, 30 and 60 TCR-sequenced participants, respectively.

The CDR3 regions of human TCRbeta chains were analyzed by immunosequencing. For the original study's pipeline: TCRs in the repertoires were matched against a reference library of SARS-CoV-2-specific TCRs that had been generated with the MIRA antigen-specificity platform. Breadth was defined as the fraction of unique TCRs that were SARS-CoV-2-associated. Depth was defined as the fraction of total T cells that were SARS-CoV-2-associated. Using the MIRA data, each spike-specific TCR was mapped to the spike region that the TCR reacts to and placed in a CD4 or CD8 class. Log10-transformed breadth and depth values were compared by one-way ANOVA with Sidak's multiple comparisons tests. TCRdb retrieved this table from immuneACCESS and kept in-frame rearrangements only. Not all clones are present; in checked studies, unresolved V genes account for under half, and no reason is known for the remainder. That table gives V, J and clone size, and the DNA gave D and trimming. Within this sample are fewer than 120,000 clones, with around 81% of them counted one time only. The biggest ten clones account for 4% to 5% of the sample.

Study-level results and caveats: After two AZD1222 doses, both the breadth and the depth of spike-specific TCRs were significantly higher than at day 0 and than in MenACWY recipients. Reportedly, close to half of the unique spike-specific TCRs recognized epitopes lying outside the regions that are mutated in the B.1.351 and B.1.1.7 variants. Participants were mostly white British, with more females than males. The authors suggested clonal diversity may have been underestimated. The 56-69-year group was small, and its depth increase did not reach significance, likely because of low power. Only five to seven AZD1222 recipients were SARS-CoV-2 seropositive at baseline, limiting conclusions about previously exposed vaccinees. The whole spike protein was spanned by vaccine-associated CD4 TCRs, and dominant responses were seen in regions 160-218 and 743-854. Because no day 14 peak-response samples were available, repertoires were characterized only after the peak T cell response.

Reading the label with the study, this specimen's time point is: baseline before first vaccination. The vaccinee samples were drawn from two UK trials, COV001 and COV002, one of which was a single-blind randomized controlled phase 2/3 trial testing AZD1222 (ChAdOx1 nCoV-19) in healthy adults. Trial participant PBMC samples were collected at day 0 and day 28 after the second dose for TCRbeta chain sequencing. The trim is 8 bases for V and 3 bases for J, with a gap of 8 bases between the germline ends. CDR1 MDHEN and CDR2 SYDVKM are derived from the germline V gene. Including cysteine and phenylalanine, the CDR3 has 12 amino acids. Only the CDR3 DNA is retained, 36 bases long and in frame from the first base. Remarks on this clone: No antigen is known for it. No base qualities exist here, and no much larger clone lies one base off it.

Recombination connected TRBV28 to TRBJ1-5, with the D gene not confidently named. This sample comprised peripheral blood, obtained on day 0 of AZD1222 vaccination. This sequence was found in an adult in good health. The base sequence is TGTGCCAGCCGTGGGCCCAATCAGCCCCAGCATTTT. It specifies CASRGPNQPQHF. Supplemented by the reference TRBV28 and TRBJ1-5 proteins around the CDR3, the complete variable domain is DVKVTQSSRYLVKRTGEKVFLECVQDMDHENMFWYRQDPGLGLRLIYFSYDVKMKEKGDIPEGYSVSREKKERFSLILESASTNQTSMYLCASRGPNQPQHFGDGTRLSIL.